One and the same sample provided the 12 T cell receptor beta chains below, sequenced in a study of shared T cell receptors in the human thymus. Sequenced by immunoSEQ multiplex PCR; TCRdb stores in-frame clones only, minus some. The sample yields hundreds of thousands of clones, around 87% seen once. The same specimen was also included in a second study, on human thymus T cells.

The material sequenced was thymocytes. Source of these receptors: a boy younger than two with a congenital heart defect.

V and J are TRBV5-6 and TRBJ2-7; no firm D call. Trimming stripped 3 bases from V and 5 bases from J, with 6 bases between. This CDR3 has 11 amino acids. The germline V gene encodes CDR1 SGHDT and CDR2 YYEEEE. CDR3 coding DNA: TGTGCCAGCAGCTATTTTAACGAGCAGTACTTC. Amino acids: CASSYFNEQYF.

This clone came up a few times. The chain joins TRBV4-1 to TRBJ2-1; 11 bases agree with TRBD2. The V and J ends lost 1 base and 7 bases, in that order; junction bases with no gene match: 15. Germline V gives CDR1 MGHRA, CDR2 YSYEKL. The CDR3 runs to 19 residues. CDR3 region: CASSQGSGGSGRENNEQFF. The CDR3 DNA is TGCGCCAGCAGCCAAGGATCCGGTGGTAGCGGGAGGGAGAATAATGAGCAGTTCTTC.

This clone was found a few times. The chain employs TRBV18 and TRBJ1-1, with 7 bases fitting TRBD1. The germline V gene encodes CDR1 KGHSH and CDR2 LQKENI. The trim removed 8 bases at V and 0 bases at J, leaving 6 bases unmatched. The CDR3 is made up of 14 amino acids. CDR3 region: CASPQGGMNTEAFF. The CDR3 region has the DNA TGTGCCAGCCCGCAGGGGGGAATGAACACTGAAGCTTTCTTT.

CDR3 sequence: CASSSAADRGGDGYTF. For the CDR3, the DNA is TGTGCCAGCAGCTCAGCGGCCGACAGGGGGGGCGATGGCTACACCTTC. This chain connects TRBV5-6 to TRBJ1-2; 9 nucleotides match TRBD1. Trimming took 3 bases from V and 6 from J; bases not matched to a gene: 12. The CDR3 length is 16 residues. CDR1 is SGHDT and CDR2 is YYEEEE in the germline V gene. The whole variable domain, filled in from reference TRBV5-6 and TRBJ1-2, reads DAGVTQSPTHLIKTRGQQVTLRCSPKSGHDTVSWYQQALGQGPQFIFQYYEEEERQRGNFPDRFSGHQFPNYSSELNVNALLLGDSALYLCASSSAADRGGDGYTFGSGTRLTVV.

This clone has a single count. The genes are TRBV19 and TRBJ1-2, with D perhaps matching TRBD1 (6 bases). The V gene's germline CDR1 is LNHDA and CDR2 SQIVND (reference sequence). This CDR3 comprises 13 residues. The ends were cut back, 10 bases at V and 4 bases at J, with 16 bases in the middle. The CDR3 region has the DNA TGTGCCACCAGGACAGCCCTTCCCTATGGCTACACCTTC. It yields the protein CATRTALPYGYTF.

The chain uses TRBV10-3 and TRBJ2-7, with TRBD1 matching over 7 bases. The germline gives CDR1 ENHRY, CDR2 SYGVKD. V lost 9 bases, J lost 2 bases, and 10 bases stayed unmatched. This CDR3 contains 14 residues. This CDR3 reads CAMSRTGNPYEQYF. CDR3 bases: TGTGCCATGTCAAGGACAGGAAACCCCTACGAGCAGTACTTC.

The rearrangement links TRBV13 to TRBJ1-2; a weak D match, TRBD1 (5 bases). Germline CDR1 is PRHDT and CDR2 is FYEKMQ (reference sequence). This CDR3 contains 16 residues. V shed 4 bases and J shed 5 bases, with 20 bases lying between them. CDR3 region: CASSSNTGSASYGYTF. CDR3 DNA sequence: TGTGCCAGCAGCTCGAACACAGGAAGCGCTTCTTATGGCTACACCTTC.

The genes are TRBV15 and TRBJ1-5, with a weak D call TRBD1 (5 bases). V was clipped by 0 bases and J by 0 bases, with 9 bases between them. This CDR3 has 16 residues. The germline gives CDR1 LNHNV, CDR2 YYDKDF (reference sequence). The CDR3 DNA reads as TGTGCCACCAGCAGAGATAGGGGCAATAGCAATCAGCCCCAGCATTTT. As protein: CATSRDRGNSNQPQHF.

On this clone: The identical CDR3 is also encoded by other nucleotide sequences in the sample. The chain is built from TRBV28 and TRBJ2-7; D unclear. The germline CDR1 and CDR2 sequences are MDHEN and SYDVKM. This CDR3 spans 12 amino acids. V was shortened by 3 bases and J by 0 bases, with 3 bases between the two germline ends. As DNA, the CDR3 is TGTGCCAGCAGTTTCGGCTCCTACGAGCAGTACTTC. Amino acids: CASSFGSYEQYF.

The V and J genes are TRBV5-5 and TRBJ2-7; 8 bases are a match to TRBD1. The CDR3 covers 17 residues. V shed 4 bases, J shed 0 bases, and the junction held 12 bases outside the gene matches. CDR1 and CDR2 from the germline V gene are SGHKS and YYEKEE (reference sequence). CDR3 protein: CASSQFRTGWSSYEQYF. The CDR3 DNA reads as TGTGCCAGCAGCCAATTTCGGACAGGGTGGAGCTCCTACGAGCAGTACTTC.

The chain has TRBV28 and TRBJ2-7, with TRBD1 matching 8 bases. This CDR3 is 16 amino acids long. The V segment lost 8 bases and the J segment 6 bases; nucleotides outside the gene matches: 18. CDR1 and CDR2 (germline): MDHEN, SYDVKM. The CDR3 reads CASALVPGPGGSEQYF. The CDR3 DNA sequence: TGTGCCAGCGCCCTGGTTCCGGGTCCAGGGGGCTCCGAGCAGTACTTC. The full variable domain, with the rest looked up from reference TRBV28 and TRBJ2-7, is DVKVTQSSRYLVKRTGEKVFLECVQDMDHENMFWYRQDPGLGLRLIYFSYDVKMKEKGDIPEGYSVSREKKERFSLILESASTNQTSMYLCASALVPGPGGSEQYFGPGTRLTVT.

The chain has TRBV5-6 and TRBJ2-1, with 8 positions matching TRBD1. The germline V gene has CDR1 SGHDT and CDR2 YYEEEE. The CDR3 consists of 13 residues. The V gene end was trimmed by 2 bases and the J gene end by 8 bases; junction bases not matched to a gene: 3. CDR3 sequence reads: CASSFDRGYEQFF. CDR3 in DNA: TGTGCCAGCAGCTTCGACAGGGGCTATGAGCAGTTCTTC.